This passage covers 9 T cell receptor beta chains from one sample sequenced in a study of radiotherapy plus CTLA-4 blockade in lung cancer. Profiled with immunoSEQ multiplex PCR; TCRdb holds only in-frame clones, not every one. In the table there are roughly 66,000 clones, over 75% of which are singletons. Sequenced here: peripheral blood, sampled from a patient treated with radiotherapy plus ipilimumab. The origin of the receptors is a human donor with non-small cell lung cancer who had a partial response to radiotherapy plus ipilimumab.

The V and J genes are TRBV28 and TRBJ2-3; 10 nucleotides agree with TRBD1. With 5 bases clipped from V and 1 base from J, the junction kept 6 bases outside the gene matches. Per the germline V gene, CDR1 is MDHEN and CDR2 is SYDVKM. The CDR3 extends over 16 amino acids. The DNA of the CDR3 is TGTGCCAGCAGTACCTTCGGGACAGGGGGCACAGATACGCAGTATTTT. Protein sequence: CASSTFGTGGTDTQYF.

This clone was counted a few times. This chain connects TRBV11-3 to TRBJ2-3, with TRBD2 matching over 8 bases. The J segment lost 5 bases and the V segment lost 1 base, leaving 8 bases of the junction unmatched. Germline V gives CDR1 SGHNT, CDR2 YENEEA. The CDR3 extends over 16 amino acids. This CDR3 reads CASSLVAGGPGDTQYF. CDR3 bases: TGTGCCAGCAGCTTAGTTGCGGGAGGTCCGGGAGATACGCAGTATTTT.

A few counts support this clone. CDR3 sequence (DNA): TGCAGCGCAGCGACAGGAAGGGGTAATGAAAAACTGTTTTTT. It yields the protein CSAATGRGNEKLFF. The chain is built from TRBV29-1 and TRBJ1-4, with D possibly being TRBD1 (6 bases). CDR1 and CDR2 from the germline V gene are SQVTM and ANQGSEA. Trimming left V 7 bases short and J 4 bases short, with 16 bases between. The CDR3 has 14 amino acids.

The chain has TRBV27 and TRBJ2-1, with a weak D call TRBD2 (6 bases). CDR1 is MNHEY, CDR2 SMNVEV, per germline (reference sequence). This CDR3 contains 14 residues. The V end was cut by 4 bases, the J end by 4 bases, with 11 bases between. CDR3 amino acids: CASSSASEYNEQFF. CDR3 DNA: TGTGCCAGCAGTTCAGCTAGCGAGTACAATGAGCAGTTCTTC.

V usage is TRBV9 and J usage is TRBJ2-1; the match to TRBD2 covers 9 bases. The germline V gene has CDR1 SGDLS and CDR2 YYNGEE. Losses at the gene ends were 3 bases for V and 7 bases for J; bases not matched to a gene: 2. The CDR3 has 13 amino acids. The CDR3 DNA reads as TGTGCCAGCAGCGCAGGACTAGCGAATGAGCAGTTCTTC. It translates to CASSAGLANEQFF.

The chain recombines TRBV28 with TRBJ1-1; D is unclear. The CDR3 extends over 15 amino acids. Germline V gene lookup returns CDR1 MDHEN and CDR2 SYDVKM. The germline V and J ends were trimmed by 3 bases and 5 bases, with 16 bases remaining between them. The CDR3 sequence is CASSLLSGVETEAFF. In DNA form, the CDR3 reads TGTGCCAGCAGTTTGTTGTCCGGGGTTGAGACTGAAGCTTTCTTT.

The chain links TRBV13 to TRBJ2-3; D not resolved. Germline CDR1 and CDR2: PRHDT and FYEKMQ (reference sequence). V lost 2 bases and J 0 bases, leaving 18 bases between the germline ends. The CDR3 extends over 18 amino acids. CDR3 bases: TGTGCCAGCAGCTTAATAGGAGTAGGTGGCGTTAGCACAGATACGCAGTATTTT. Its protein is CASSLIGVGGVSTDTQYF.

The V call is TRBV5-4, the J call TRBJ1-2; D may be TRBD1 (6 bases). The CDR3 covers 11 residues. Between the trimmed V and J ends, which lost 4 bases and 11 bases, there was a span of 12 bases. Germline loops: CDR1 SGHNT, CDR2 YYREEE (reference sequence). CDR3 protein: CASSLGGGYTF. In nucleotides, the CDR3 is TGTGCCAGCAGCCTAGGGGGGGGTTACACCTTC.

The chain recombines TRBV5-1 with TRBJ1-3, with D unclear. The CDR3 covers 15 residues. The germline V gene encodes CDR1 SGHRS and CDR2 YFSETQ. V was cut by 4 bases and J by 0 bases, with 11 bases left in between. CDR3 in DNA: TGCGCCAGCAGCCAAGACCCAGGCTCTGGAAACACCATATATTTT. This sequence encodes CASSQDPGSGNTIYF.